The 3 T cell receptor beta chains below were found in one sample sequenced in a study of blood T cell repertoires in COVID-19. This table comes from immunoSEQ multiplex PCR, and its TCRdb copy is limited to in-frame clones, with some not included. Of around 300,000 clones in the sample, about nine tenths are singletons; the top ten hold 1%. The sample consisted of peripheral blood. The receptors originated from a man aged 45 to 65 with active or convalescent COVID-19.

This sequence joins TRBV6-5 and TRBJ1-1, with 9 bases that match TRBD1. Per the germline V gene, CDR1 is MNHEY and CDR2 is SVGAGI. The CDR3 consists of 15 residues. J gave up 6 bases and V 6 bases, and 11 bases lay outside the gene matches. CDR3 sequence (DNA): TGTGCCAGCAGCTCATTCTCCGGGACAGGGTCTGAAGCTTTCTTT. It translates to CASSSFSGTGSEAFF.

This chain connects TRBV30 to TRBJ1-1; the D gene is possibly TRBD1 (5 bases). V dropped 6 bases and J dropped 4 bases, with 9 bases sitting between them. CDR1 and CDR2 (germline): GTSNPN, SVGIG (reference sequence). CDR3 size: 11 residues. The chain's CDR3 is CACRESTEAFF. The CDR3 DNA reads TGTGCCTGCAGGGAAAGCACTGAAGCTTTCTTT.

This rearrangement joins TRBV7-9 to TRBJ2-1, with TRBD2 identical over 9 bases. This CDR3 has 17 amino acids. Germline lookup yields CDR1 SEHNR and CDR2 FQNEAQ (reference sequence). Trimming at V came to 0 bases and at J to 2 bases, leaving 5 bases not matched to a gene. The CDR3: CASSLASGGTTYNEQFF. CDR3 bases: TGTGCCAGCAGCTTAGCAAGCGGGGGGACTACCTACAATGAGCAGTTCTTC.